Described below is a single T cell receptor (beta chain) sequence and its context. The antigen is not known. The data are from a study of cytomegalovirus exposure and HLA in healthy donors. Study information: Genotyping of more than 300 donors showed that about 84% belonged to the Caucasian-associated ancestry cluster. Regarding the study as a whole: Some segments of the V type, notably TRBV6-2 and TRBV6-3, were excluded as indistinguishable. A likely sequencing artifact accounted for one observed cluster of highly shared sequence variants.

PCR involved 60 Vbeta and 13 Jbeta primers. Sequencing used immunoSEQ multiplex PCR; TCRdb keeps in-frame clones, though not all of them. The profile shows around 90,000 clones, about 81% of them singletons. CDR3 length: 20 residues. The V gene's germline CDR1 is LNHDA and CDR2 SQIVND (reference sequence). The J segment lost 0 bases and the V segment lost 5 bases, leaving 11 bases of the junction unmatched. Source material: PBMCs. The V and J genes are TRBV19 and TRBJ2-1; 15 bases line up with TRBD2. This TCR was sampled from a woman between 40 and 50 years old in good health and CMV-seronegative. The CDR3 DNA sequence: TGTGCCAGTAGTCTCTGGAGGGGGACTAGCGGGGGGAGCTCCTACAATGAGCAGTTCTTC. This sequence encodes CASSLWRGTSGGSSYNEQFF.